Here is one T cell receptor beta chain with its context. Its matching antigen is unknown. This specimen comes from a study of PD-L1 blockade in urothelial cancer. As for the study in general: Atezolizumab 1,200 mg was given intravenously every 3 weeks, starting 2014. Blood-derived samples held a median roughly 140,000 T cells. Study-level results: By 3 weeks, tumor-associated blood clones had expanded more in durable-benefit patients.

The repertoire was sequenced with immunoSEQ multiplex PCR; TCRdb's copy has only in-frame clones and lacks some. Of 95,000 to 130,000 clones in the sample, around 89% were seen once. Time point noted: peripheral blood 6 weeks after treatment start. Each patient contributed between 1 and 8 total time points of blood mononuclear cells, pretreatment and during treatment. Unmatched junction bases numbered 11, after V lost 7 bases and J lost 4 bases. CDR3 size: 17 residues. Germline V gives CDR1 MNHEY, CDR2 SMNVEV (reference sequence). This chain connects TRBV27 to TRBJ1-5; 12 bases agree with TRBD1. This receptor was identified in a man aged 60-69 years with urothelial cancer. This specimen was PBMCs, taken around atezolizumab (anti-PD-L1) treatment. CDR3 in amino acids: CASKAGTGGVGNQPQHF. The DNA for the CDR3 is TGTGCCAGCAAAGCCGGGACAGGGGGCGTTGGGAATCAGCCCCAGCATTTT.